This T cell receptor (beta chain) derives from a study of regulatory T cells in long-lasting Graves disease. The germline V and J ends were trimmed by 10 bases and 0 bases, with 18 bases remaining between them. This CDR3 has 15 amino acids. Germline CDR1 and CDR2: MDHEN and SYDVKM. Regarding time point: persistent/refractory GD, antithyroid drugs over 5 years with positive TRAb. Extracted PBMC RNA gave rise to the TCR library. The TCR beta library used iRepertoire HTBI primers with Arm-PCR amplification of CDR3. TCRdb re-analysed the multiplex PCR reads in MiXCR, keeping a single row per CDR3 protein. The table lists hundreds of thousands of distinct CDR3 sequences, 15% to 20% of them singletons. In its sample, this clonotype was seen many times.

The rearrangement uses TRBV28 and TRBJ1-1; TRBD1 is a possible D gene (6 bases). This specimen was peripheral blood mononuclear cells (PBMCs), taken when the disease was refractory, from a patient treated with antithyroid drugs. The receptor was isolated from a female donor with Graves disease. The CDR3 region has the DNA TGTGCCACCAAGGGGGGGGGATCGCTGAACACTGAAGCTTTCTTT. It encodes CATKGGGSLNTEAFF.